This T cell receptor (beta chain) was sequenced for a study of T cells in Graves' hyperthyroidism and ophthalmopathy. This clonotype has ten or more counts. Amplification of TCR beta CDR3 regions used RNA as the template. HTBI primers were employed in a first-round RT-PCR of the TCR CDR3. TCRdb re-analysed the multiplex PCR reads in MiXCR, keeping a single row per CDR3 protein. The profile shows around 600,000 distinct CDR3 sequences, 14% of them singletons. CDR1 is SGHVS and CDR2 is FNYEAQ in the germline V gene. This CDR3 is built from 17 residues. The V and J ends lost 5 bases and 0 bases, in that order; junction bases with no gene match: 11. Under 3 months was the duration of disease in ophthalmopathy patients, who also had a Clinical Activity Score of at least 3 and a NOSPECS grade of at least 4. A patient was excluded if there was uncontrolled infection, other autoimmune disease, pregnancy or lactation.

Sequenced material: blood. This clonotype originated in a woman in her 50s with Graves' ophthalmopathy. The chain uses TRBV7-6 and TRBJ2-3, with TRBD1 matching 7 bases. CDR3: CASSRTGGPSSTDTQYF. CDR3 bases: TGTGCCAGCAGCCGGACAGGTGGGCCATCTAGCACAGATACGCAGTATTTT. Drawing the rest from reference TRBV7-6 and TRBJ2-3, the complete variable domain is GAGVSQSPRYKVTKRGQDVALRCDPISGHVSLYWYRQALGQGPEFLTYFNYEAQQDKSGLPNDRFSAERPEGSISTLTIQRTEQRDSAMYRCASSRTGGPSSTDTQYFGPGTRLTVL.